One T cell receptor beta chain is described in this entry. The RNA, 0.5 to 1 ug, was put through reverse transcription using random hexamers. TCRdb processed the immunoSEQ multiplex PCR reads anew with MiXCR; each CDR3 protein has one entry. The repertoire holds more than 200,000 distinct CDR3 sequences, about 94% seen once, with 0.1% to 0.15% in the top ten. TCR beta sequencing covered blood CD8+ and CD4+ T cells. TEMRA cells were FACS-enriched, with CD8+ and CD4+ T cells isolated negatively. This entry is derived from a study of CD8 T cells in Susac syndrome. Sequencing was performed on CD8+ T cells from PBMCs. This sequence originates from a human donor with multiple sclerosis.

CDR3 sequence reads: CASSYDTQYF. The CDR3 bases are TGTGCCAGCAGCTACGATACGCAGTATTTT. The J gene is TRBJ2-3, the V gene TRBV11-2; no definite D call. Trimming took off 4 bases at V and 6 bases at J, with 2 bases between the two ends. The V gene's germline CDR1 is SGHAT and CDR2 FQNNGV. The CDR3 runs to 10 residues. Combining the CDR3 with reference TRBV11-2 and TRBJ2-3 gives the whole variable domain EAGVAQSPRYKIIEKRQSVAFWCNPISGHATLYWYQQILGQGPKLLIQFQNNGVVDDSQLPKDRFSAERLKGVDSTLKIQPAKLEDSAVYLCASSYDTQYFGPGTRLTVL.